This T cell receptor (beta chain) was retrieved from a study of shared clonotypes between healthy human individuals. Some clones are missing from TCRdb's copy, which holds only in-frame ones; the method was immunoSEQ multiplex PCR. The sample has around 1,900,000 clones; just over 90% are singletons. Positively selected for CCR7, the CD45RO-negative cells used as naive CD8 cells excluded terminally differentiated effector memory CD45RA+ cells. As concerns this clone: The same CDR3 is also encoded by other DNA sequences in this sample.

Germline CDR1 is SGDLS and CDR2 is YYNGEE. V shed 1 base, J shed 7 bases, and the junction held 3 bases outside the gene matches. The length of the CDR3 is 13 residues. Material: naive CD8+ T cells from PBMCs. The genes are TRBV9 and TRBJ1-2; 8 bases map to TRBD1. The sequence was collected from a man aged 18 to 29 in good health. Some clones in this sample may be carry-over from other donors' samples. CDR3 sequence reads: CASSVQGAVGYTF. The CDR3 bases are TGTGCCAGCAGCGTACAGGGGGCGGTTGGCTACACCTTC.